This T cell receptor (beta chain) came from a study of blood T cell repertoires in COVID-19. Overall study: Sites across the United States, Italy and Spain contributed samples from acute and convalescent COVID-19.

The CDR3 length is 13 residues. With 2 bases clipped from V and 4 bases from J, the junction kept 1 base outside the gene matches. Germline V CDR1 and CDR2: KGHSH, LQKENI. Source study methods: For nucleated cells, counts were estimated from reference gene primer amplification. Sequencing used immunoSEQ multiplex PCR; TCRdb keeps in-frame clones, though not all of them. V and J calls and clone size are given by that table; D and trimming were obtained from the DNA. The table has some 80,000 clones, about 89% seen once. This clonotype was sampled from a man aged 45-65 years with active or convalescent COVID-19. What was sequenced was peripheral blood. V is TRBV18 and J is TRBJ1-1, with TRBD1 matching 7 bases. The CDR3 here is CASSPAGGTEAFF. The CDR3 DNA is TGTGCCAGCTCACCAGCAGGGGGCACTGAAGCTTTCTTT.